The clone carrying this T cell receptor (beta chain) was recorded a few times. TCRdb reprocessed the 5' RACE reads with MiXCR, giving one entry per CDR3 protein. Of tens of thousands of distinct CDR3 sequences in the sample, 4.8% were seen once. Trimming at V came to 6 bases and at J to 2 bases, leaving 12 bases not matched to a gene. This CDR3 comprises 17 residues. CDR1 is SGHTA, CDR2 FQGNSA, per germline. The data were obtained in a study of early T cells in non-severe SARS-CoV-2 infection. The V gene is TRBV7-2, the J gene TRBJ2-3; 9 bases fit TRBD2. This sequence was found in an adult who was a healthcare worker with PCR-confirmed SARS-CoV-2 infection or an uninfected control (not recorded which). The specimen sequenced was whole blood. Here the CDR3 DNA reads TGTGCCAGCAGTTTTAGCGGGGGCCCAGAAAACACAGATACGCAGTATTTT. Amino acid sequence: CASSFSGGPENTDTQYF.